This T cell receptor beta chain originates from a study of Ad26.COV2.S vaccination and SARS-CoV-2 variants. Treatment described: some 19 received Ad26.COV2.S at low or high dose, single or two shots; roughly five received placebo; per-sample allocation not given. All samples were drawn on day 63, counting from the first vaccine or placebo injection. SARS-CoV-2 spike from the Wuhan strain was encoded by the vaccine, an Ad26 vector. The protocol was immunoSEQ multiplex PCR, while the TCRdb copy is restricted to in-frame clones and leaves out a portion. The sample holds about 460,000 clones, roughly nine tenths seen once. Specimen: peripheral blood, collected in a trial of Ad26.COV2.S vaccine versus placebo. This receptor was identified in a person between 18 and 65 years old who received the Ad26.COV2.S COVID-19 vaccine or a placebo.

The CDR3 DNA reads TGTGCCAGCAGCCAAGGGGGGACTAGCGGGAGAGATGAGCAGTTCTTC. It codes for CASSQGGTSGRDEQFF. The rearrangement links TRBV14 to TRBJ2-1; TRBD2 matches at 14 bases. V lost 1 base to trimming and J lost 8 bases; unmatched junction nucleotides: 4. This CDR3 region has 16 residues. The germline V gene has CDR1 SGHDN and CDR2 FVKESK.